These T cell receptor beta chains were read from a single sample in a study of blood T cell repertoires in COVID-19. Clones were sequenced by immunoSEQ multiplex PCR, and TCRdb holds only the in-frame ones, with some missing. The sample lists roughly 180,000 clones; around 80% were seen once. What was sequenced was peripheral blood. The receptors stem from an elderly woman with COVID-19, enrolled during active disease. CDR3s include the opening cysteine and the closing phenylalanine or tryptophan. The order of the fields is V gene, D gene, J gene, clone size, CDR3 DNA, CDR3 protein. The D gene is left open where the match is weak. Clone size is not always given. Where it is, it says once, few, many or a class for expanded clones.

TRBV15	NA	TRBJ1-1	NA	TGTGCCACCAGCAGAGAGTTAGTGAACACTGAAGCTTTCTTT	CATSRELVNTEAFF
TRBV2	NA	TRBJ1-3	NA	TGTGCCAGCAGTGACAGGGCGTCTGGAAACACCATATATTTT	CASSDRASGNTIYF
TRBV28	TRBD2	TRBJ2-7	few	TGTGCCAGCAGTTTACTAGCGGGAGTTGCCGAGCAGTACTTC	CASSLLAGVAEQYF
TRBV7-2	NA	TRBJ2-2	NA	TGTGCCAGCAGCTTACTAGGGGTTGGCAACACCGGGGAGCTGTTTTTT	CASSLLGVGNTGELFF
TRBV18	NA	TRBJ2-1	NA	TGTGCCAGCTCACCACCGTCAGGTTTTCGTGAGCAGTTCTTC	CASSPPSGFREQFF
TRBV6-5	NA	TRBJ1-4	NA	TGTGCCAGCAGTTACTCGATACCGAGAGGTATCGAAAAACTGTTTTTT	CASSYSIPRGIEKLFF
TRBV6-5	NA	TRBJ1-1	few	TGTGCCAGCAGTTACCCGATTGGAAGCGGGAACACTGAAGCTTTCTTT	CASSYPIGSGNTEAFF
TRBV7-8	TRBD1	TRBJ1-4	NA	TGTGCCAGCAGCTCACCCCAGACAGGGGCGGGAGAAAAACTGTTTTTT	CASSSPQTGAGEKLFF
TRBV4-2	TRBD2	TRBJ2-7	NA	TGTGCCAGCAGCCAAGGGACTAGCGGGACCTACGAGCAGTACTTC	CASSQGTSGTYEQYF
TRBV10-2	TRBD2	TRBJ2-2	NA	TGCGCCACCAATGGACTAGCGGGGGGCCACACCGGGGAGCTGTTTTTT	CATNGLAGGHTGELFF
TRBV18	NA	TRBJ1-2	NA	TGTGCCAGCTCACCTCCCTCGACGGGGGGCTATGGCTACACCTTC	CASSPPSTGGYGYTF
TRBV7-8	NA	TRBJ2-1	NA	TGTGCCAGCAGACACGCCAATGAGCAGTTCTTC	CASRHANEQFF
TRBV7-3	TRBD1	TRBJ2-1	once	TGTGCCAGCAGCTTACTGGACAGGGACTACAATGAGCAGTTCTTC	CASSLLDRDYNEQFF
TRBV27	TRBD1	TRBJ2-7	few	TGTGCCAGCAGCAGGGACAGGGAGACAAGCGAGCAGTACTTC	CASSRDRETSEQYF
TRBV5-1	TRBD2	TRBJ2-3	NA	TGCGCCAGCAGCCGCGAGACAGGGGGCTCTAGCGGGGGGGCCGCAGATACGCAGTATTTT	CASSRETGGSSGGAADTQYF
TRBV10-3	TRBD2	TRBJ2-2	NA	TGTGCCATCAGTGGCTGGGGGCTAGCGGGAGAGAGGAACACCGGGGAGCTGTTTTTT	CAISGWGLAGERNTGELFF
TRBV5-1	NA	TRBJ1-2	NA	TGCGCCAGCAGCTTAGGCAGGGCTGGCTACACCTTC	CASSLGRAGYTF
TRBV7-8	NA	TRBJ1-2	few	TGTGCCAGCAGCTTAGTCCTGCTGCCAGGATTTGGACAATCTAACTATGGCTACACCTTC	CASSLVLLPGFGQSNYGYTF
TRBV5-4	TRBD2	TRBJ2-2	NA	TGTGCCAGCAGCTCCGCGGGAGGGCCGGAGTCCGGGGAGCTGTTTTTT	CASSSAGGPESGELFF
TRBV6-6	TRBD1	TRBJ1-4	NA	TGTGCCAGCAGTTACTCTGGACAGGGGATGGGGGAAAAACTGTTTTTT	CASSYSGQGMGEKLFF
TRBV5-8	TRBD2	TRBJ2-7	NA	TGTGCCAGTTCCGGACTAGCGGTTTTCGGCGAGCAGTACTTC	CASSGLAVFGEQYF
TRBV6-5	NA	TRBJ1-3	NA	TGTGCCAGCGGACAGCTCACTGGAAACACCATATATTTT	CASGQLTGNTIYF
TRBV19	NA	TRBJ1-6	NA	TGTGCCAGTAGTAACGTAGGGGCTAATTCACCCCTCCACTTT	CASSNVGANSPLHF
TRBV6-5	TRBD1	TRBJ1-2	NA	TGTGCCAGCAGTTCCGCCAGGGGGCTTGGCTACACCTTC	CASSSARGLGYTF
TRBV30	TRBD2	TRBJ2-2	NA	TGTGCCTGGACGACTAGCGGGGATACCGGGGAGCTGTTTTTT	CAWTTSGDTGELFF
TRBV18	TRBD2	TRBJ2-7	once	TGTGCCAGCTCACCAAACGAGCTAGCGGCTTCCTACGAGCAGTACTTC	CASSPNELAASYEQYF
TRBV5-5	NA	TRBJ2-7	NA	TGTGCCAGCAGCCGACAGTCCTACGAGCAGTACTTC	CASSRQSYEQYF
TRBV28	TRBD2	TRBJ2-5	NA	TGTGCCAGCAGTTTATACTTAGAAGCGGGAGGGCCGTCGGAGACCCAGTACTTC	CASSLYLEAGGPSETQYF
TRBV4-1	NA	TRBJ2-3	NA	TGCGCCAGCAGCCAAGAAGGGGGGGCCAGCACAGATACGCAGTATTTT	CASSQEGGASTDTQYF
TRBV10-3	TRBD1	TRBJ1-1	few	TGTGCCATCAAAGTGGCAGGGGGCGGTGAAGCTTTCTTT	CAIKVAGGGEAFF
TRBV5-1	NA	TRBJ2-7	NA	TGCGCCAGCAGCTTGCCGCGTTCCGAGCAGTACTTC	CASSLPRSEQYF
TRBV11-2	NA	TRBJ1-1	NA	TGTGCCAGCAGCCTGCTAGTGAACACTGAAGCTTTCTTT	CASSLLVNTEAFF
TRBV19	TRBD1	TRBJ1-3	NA	TGTGCCAGCCGGACAGGGCTCCCTGGAAACACCATATATTTT	CASRTGLPGNTIYF
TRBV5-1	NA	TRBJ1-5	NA	TGCGCCAGCAGCTTGGATGCGGCTAGCAATCAGCCCCAGCATTTT	CASSLDAASNQPQHF
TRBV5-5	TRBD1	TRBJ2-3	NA	TGTGCCAGCAGCTTGGCGGGGACAGCGGATACGCAGTATTTT	CASSLAGTADTQYF
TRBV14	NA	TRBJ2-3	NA	TGTGCCAGCAGCGGCACTGACAGGTCCCGCACAGATACGCAGTATTTT	CASSGTDRSRTDTQYF
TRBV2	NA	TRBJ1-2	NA	TGTGCCAGCAGTGAAGTAGGTCAGGTTTATGGCTACACCTTC	CASSEVGQVYGYTF
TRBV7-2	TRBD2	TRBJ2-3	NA	TGTGCCAGCAGCTTCCTAGCGGGGGGGCCGAATACGCAGTATTTT	CASSFLAGGPNTQYF
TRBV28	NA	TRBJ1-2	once	TGTGCCAGCAGTTTATCACGGGTAAACTATGGCTACACCTTC	CASSLSRVNYGYTF
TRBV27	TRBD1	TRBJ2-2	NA	TGTGCCAGCAGGACGGTCCGGGACAGCTTTGGGGAGCTGTTTTTT	CASRTVRDSFGELFF
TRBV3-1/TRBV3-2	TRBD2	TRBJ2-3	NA	TGTGCCAGCAGCCTAGGGATGGCGGGGGGCGTCACAGATACGCAGTATTTT	CASSLGMAGGVTDTQYF
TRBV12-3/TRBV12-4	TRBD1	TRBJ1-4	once	TGTGCCAGCAGTTTACGGGCAGGGGGTCAACTGTTTTTT	CASSLRAGGQLFF
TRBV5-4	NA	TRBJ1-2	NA	TGTGCCAGCAGCTCCGGCGGCAGGGAGGATGGCTACACCTTC	CASSSGGREDGYTF
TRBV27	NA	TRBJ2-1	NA	TGTGCCAGCAGTCTCCTTGGACTATCCAATGAGCAGTTCTTC	CASSLLGLSNEQFF
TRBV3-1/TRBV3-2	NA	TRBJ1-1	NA	TGTGCCAGCAGCCAAGCAGCGGTCCAGGGGATAGGGAACACTGAAGCTTTCTTT	CASSQAAVQGIGNTEAFF
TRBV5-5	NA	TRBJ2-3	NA	TGTGCCAGCAGCTTGGGCACAGCTTCCACAGATACGCAGTATTTT	CASSLGTASTDTQYF
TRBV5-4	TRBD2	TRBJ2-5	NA	TGTGCCAGCAGCTTTGCTAGCGGGAGCAACCAAGAGACCCAGTACTTC	CASSFASGSNQETQYF
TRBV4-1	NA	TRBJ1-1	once	TGCGCCAGCAGCCAAGAAGGGGGGGCTGAAGCTTTCTTT	CASSQEGGAEAFF
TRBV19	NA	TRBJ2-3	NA	TGTGCCAGTAGTCCGCCCGACAGATCCACAGATACGCAGTATTTT	CASSPPDRSTDTQYF
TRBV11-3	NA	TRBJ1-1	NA	TGTGCCAGCAGGACAAATCATGGGGAGAGCACTGAAGCTTTCTTT	CASRTNHGESTEAFF
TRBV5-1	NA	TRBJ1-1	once	TGCGCCAGCAGTGGGGGGGCGCGAACTGAAGCTTTCTTT	CASSGGARTEAFF
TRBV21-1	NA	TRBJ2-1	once	TGTGCCAGCAGCAAGGCTGGACTAGCGGGGCCCTTGTACAATGAGCAGTTCTTC	CASSKAGLAGPLYNEQFF